This TCR beta chain was recovered during a study of coeliac disease. This clone appeared a single time. Sequenced by immunoSEQ multiplex PCR; TCRdb stores in-frame clones only, minus some. Among 2,500 to 3,000 clones listed, around 59% were seen once. This CDR3 region has 15 residues. The chain carries TRBV21-1 and TRBJ2-7; the table's D call TRBD1 went unverified against the DNA. TRBV21-1 counts as a pseudogene. Sequencing was carried out using intraepithelial lymphocytes from the gut. This clonotype originated in a man between 60 and 75 years old with celiac disease on a gluten-free diet. The CDR3 DNA reads TGTGCCAGCAGCAATGGGGCCAGGGTAACCTACGAGCAGTACTTC. This translates into CASSNGARVTYEQYF.